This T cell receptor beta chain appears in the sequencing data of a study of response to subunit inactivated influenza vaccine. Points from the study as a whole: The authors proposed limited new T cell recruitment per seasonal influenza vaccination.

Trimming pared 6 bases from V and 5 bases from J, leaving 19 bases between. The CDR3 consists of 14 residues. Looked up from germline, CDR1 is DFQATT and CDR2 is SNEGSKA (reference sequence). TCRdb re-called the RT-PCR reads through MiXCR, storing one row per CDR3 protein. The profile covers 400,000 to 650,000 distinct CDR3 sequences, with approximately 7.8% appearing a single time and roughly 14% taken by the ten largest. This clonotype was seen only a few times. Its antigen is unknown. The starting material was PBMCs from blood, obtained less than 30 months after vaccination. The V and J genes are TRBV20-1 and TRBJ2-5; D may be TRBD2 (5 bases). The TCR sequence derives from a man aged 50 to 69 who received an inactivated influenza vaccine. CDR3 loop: CSAEAERSWETQYF. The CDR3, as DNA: TGCAGTGCGGAGGCTGAACGATCATGGGAGACCCAGTACTTC.